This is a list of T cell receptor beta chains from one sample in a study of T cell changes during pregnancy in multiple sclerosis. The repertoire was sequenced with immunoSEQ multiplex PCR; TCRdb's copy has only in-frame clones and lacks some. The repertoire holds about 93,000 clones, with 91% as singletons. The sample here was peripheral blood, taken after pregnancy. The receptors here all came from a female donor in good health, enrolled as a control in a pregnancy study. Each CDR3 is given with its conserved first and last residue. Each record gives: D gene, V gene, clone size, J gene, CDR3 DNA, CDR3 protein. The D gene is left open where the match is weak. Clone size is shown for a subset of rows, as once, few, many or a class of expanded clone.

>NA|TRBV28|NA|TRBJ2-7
TGTGCCAGCAGGCTAGACAGAACCTACGAGCAGTACTTC
CASRLDRTYEQYF
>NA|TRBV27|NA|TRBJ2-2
TGTGCCAGCAGTCCACGAACTTGGTCCGGGGAGCTGTTTTTT
CASSPRTWSGELFF
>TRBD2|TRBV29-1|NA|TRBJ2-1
TGCAGCGTATTGACTAGCGGATACAATGAGCAGTTCTTC
CSVLTSGYNEQFF
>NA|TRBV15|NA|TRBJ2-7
TGTGCCACCAGCCGCCGAGAACTCTACGAGCAGTACTTC
CATSRRELYEQYF
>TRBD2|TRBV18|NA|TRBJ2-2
TGTGCCAGCTACCGTAGCGGGGATAACACCGGGGAGCTGTTTTTT
CASYRSGDNTGELFF
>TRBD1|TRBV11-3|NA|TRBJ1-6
TGTGCCAGCAGCTTCTCTGTGGACAGGGGGCTCTGGGTTTCACCCCTCCACTTT
CASSFSVDRGLWVSPLHF
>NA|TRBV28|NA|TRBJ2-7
TGTGCCAGCAGTCGTCGGTCGTACGAGCAGTACTTC
CASSRRSYEQYF
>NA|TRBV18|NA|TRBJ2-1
TGTGCCAGCTCGGTGGTATCGGGGAACAATGAGCAGTTCTTC
CASSVVSGNNEQFF
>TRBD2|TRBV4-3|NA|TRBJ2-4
TGCGCCAGCAGCCAAGCGCGCGGGGGGGCTCAAAACATTCAGTACTTC
CASSQARGGAQNIQYF
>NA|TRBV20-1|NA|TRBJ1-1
TGCAGTGCTGCCAGGGACACTGAAGCTTTCTTT
CSAARDTEAFF
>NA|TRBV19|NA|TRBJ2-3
TGTGCCAGTAGTATGGGCGGGGGCCCAGATACGCAGTATTTT
CASSMGGGPDTQYF
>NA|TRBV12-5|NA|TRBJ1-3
TGTGCTAGTTATCGGGGTGAGAAGTCTGGAAACACCATATATTTT
CASYRGEKSGNTIYF
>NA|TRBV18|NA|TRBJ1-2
TGTGCCAGCTCACCCAACCCCAGTATGCCCGTCTATGGCTACACCTTC
CASSPNPSMPVYGYTF
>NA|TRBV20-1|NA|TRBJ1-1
TGCAGTGCCTTCCTGAACACTGAAGCTTTCTTT
CSAFLNTEAFF
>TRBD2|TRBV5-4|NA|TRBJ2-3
TGTGCCAGCAGCCTGGGACTAGTTGCAGATACGCAGTATTTT
CASSLGLVADTQYF
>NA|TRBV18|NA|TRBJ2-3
TGTGCCAGCTCATTTTCCCGGGAGGATACGCAGTATTTT
CASSFSREDTQYF
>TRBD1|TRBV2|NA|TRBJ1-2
TGTGCCAGTAGACAGGGGGGGTATGGCTACACCTTC
CASRQGGYGYTF
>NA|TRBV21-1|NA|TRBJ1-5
TGTGCCAGCAGCAAAGCTTCCTATGGTCAGCCCCAGCATTTT
CASSKASYGQPQHF
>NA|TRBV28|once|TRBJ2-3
TGTGCCAGCAGTCCCATCTCGGGGGATACGCAGTATTTT
CASSPISGDTQYF
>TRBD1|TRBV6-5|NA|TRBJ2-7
TGTGCCAGCAGTCTATCCGGGACAGGGGTTTACGAGCAGTACTTC
CASSLSGTGVYEQYF
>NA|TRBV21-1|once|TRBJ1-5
TGTGCCAGCAGCAGCTTCCCGGGACAGGGTTGTAATCAGCCCCAGCATTTT
CASSSFPGQGCNQPQHF
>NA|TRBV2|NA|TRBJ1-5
TGTGCCAGCAGCCAACAGGGCCTTAGGAATCAGCCCCAGCATTTT
CASSQQGLRNQPQHF
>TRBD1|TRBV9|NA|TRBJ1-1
TGTGCCAGCAGCGAGGACAGGATGAACACTGAAGCTTTCTTT
CASSEDRMNTEAFF
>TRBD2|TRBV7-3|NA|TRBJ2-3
TGTGCCAGCAGCATTTTAGCGGGGGGTGCCACAGATACGCAGTATTTT
CASSILAGGATDTQYF
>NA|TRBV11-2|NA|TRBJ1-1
TGTGCCAGCAGCTTAGTGGGAGGGAACACTGAAGCTTTCTTT
CASSLVGGNTEAFF
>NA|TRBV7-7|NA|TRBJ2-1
TGTGCTAGCAGCTTAGGAGGAGTCTCCTACAATGAGCAGTTCTTC
CASSLGGVSYNEQFF
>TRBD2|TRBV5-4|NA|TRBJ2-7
TGTGCCAGCAGCTTGGCCCGTGGGGCAGTGGGGGGGTCCTACGAGCAGTACTTC
CASSLARGAVGGSYEQYF
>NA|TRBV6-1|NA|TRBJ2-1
TGTGCCAGCAGTGAGCGGGACAGTCGGAGGGATGAGCAGTTCTTC
CASSERDSRRDEQFF
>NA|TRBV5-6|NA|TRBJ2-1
TGTGCCAGCGGCACCCTCAATGAGCAGTTCTTC
CASGTLNEQFF
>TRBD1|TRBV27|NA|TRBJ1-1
TGTGCCAGCAGTCTCCGGGACAGGAACACTGAAGCTTTCTTT
CASSLRDRNTEAFF
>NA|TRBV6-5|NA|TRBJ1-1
TGTGCCAGCACCACCGACACCGCTTTCTTT
CASTTDTAFF
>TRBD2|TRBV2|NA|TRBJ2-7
TGTGCCAGCAGTGCGGCGCTAGCGGGGGGGATGCAGTACTTC
CASSAALAGGMQYF
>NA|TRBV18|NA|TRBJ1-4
TGTGCCAGCTCACAACAGACTAATGAAAAACTGTTTTTT
CASSQQTNEKLFF
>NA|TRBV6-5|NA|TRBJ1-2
TGTGCCAGCAGCCCCCATCATGGGGCTGGCTACACCTTC
CASSPHHGAGYTF
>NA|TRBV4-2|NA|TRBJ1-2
TGTGCCAGCAGACTGGGGGCCTGGGGACAACGACGTAACTATGGCTACACCTTC
CASRLGAWGQRRNYGYTF
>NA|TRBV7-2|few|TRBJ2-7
TGTGCCAGCGCTAGAACGGTCGGTCAGTACGAGCAGTACTTC
CASARTVGQYEQYF
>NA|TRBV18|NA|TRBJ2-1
TGTGCCAGCTCACCCCCAGGACAGTACAACAATGAGCAGTTCTTC
CASSPPGQYNNEQFF
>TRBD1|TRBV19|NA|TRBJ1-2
TGTGCCAGTAGTATTGGGTCGGGGACAGTCAATGGCTACACCTTC
CASSIGSGTVNGYTF
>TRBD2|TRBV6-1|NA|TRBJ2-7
TGTGCCAGCAGGGCTAGCGGGGGATACTACGAGCAGTACTTC
CASRASGGYYEQYF
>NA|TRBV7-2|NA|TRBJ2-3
TGTGCCAGCAGCTTACTCGGCGGGGCAGATACGCAGTATTTT
CASSLLGGADTQYF
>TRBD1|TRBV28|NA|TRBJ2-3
TGTGCCAGCAGTTTAGGTAGGGGGCGCTTGGCAGATACGCAGTATTTT
CASSLGRGRLADTQYF
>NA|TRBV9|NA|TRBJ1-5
TGTGCCAGCGGACGGGGGGATAGCAATCAGCCCCAGCATTTT
CASGRGDSNQPQHF
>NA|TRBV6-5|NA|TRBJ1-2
TGTGCCACTGAGGGTAACTATGGCTACACCTTC
CATEGNYGYTF
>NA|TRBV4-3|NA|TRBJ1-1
TGCGCCAGCAGCCAAGACGGGGGGCGGTATCAAGGAGCTTTCTTT
CASSQDGGRYQGAFF
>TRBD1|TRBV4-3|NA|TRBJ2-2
TGCGCCAGCAGCCCCCTCCCGGGACAGGGACACGGGGAGCTGTTTTTT
CASSPLPGQGHGELFF
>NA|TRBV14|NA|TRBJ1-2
TGTGCCAGCAGCCGAACAGAAGGTGGCTACACCTTC
CASSRTEGGYTF
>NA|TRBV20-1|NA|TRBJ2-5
TGCAGTTACGGCCAAGAGACCCAGTACTTC
CSYGQETQYF
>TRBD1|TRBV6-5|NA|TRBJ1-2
TGTGCCAGCAGTTACTCGGGACAGGTCTATGGCTACACCTTC
CASSYSGQVYGYTF
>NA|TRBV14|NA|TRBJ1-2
TGTGCCAGCAGCCAAGGGAACAGTCCTAACTATGGCTACACCTTC
CASSQGNSPNYGYTF
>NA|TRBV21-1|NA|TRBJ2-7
TGTGCCAGCAGCAAGAACGTCCGGGACAGGGTGCCCTACGAGCAGTACTTC
CASSKNVRDRVPYEQYF
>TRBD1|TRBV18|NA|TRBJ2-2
TGTGCCAGCTCAGCAACAGGGGGCACCGGGGAGCTGTTTTTT
CASSATGGTGELFF
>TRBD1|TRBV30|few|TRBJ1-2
TGTGCCTGGAGTCCACAGGGGGCGGTTGGCTACACCTTC
CAWSPQGAVGYTF
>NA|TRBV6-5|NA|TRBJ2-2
TGTGCCAGCTCACCCCCCTTCGGTACCGGGGAGCTGTTTTTT
CASSPPFGTGELFF
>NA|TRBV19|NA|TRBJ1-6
TGTGCCAGTAGTATCTCCGGGGGTTATTCACCCCTCCACTTT
CASSISGGYSPLHF
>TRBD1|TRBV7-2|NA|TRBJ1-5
TGTGCCAGCAGCTTAACTGCGGCAGGGGGGAGTCAGCCCCAGCATTTT
CASSLTAAGGSQPQHF
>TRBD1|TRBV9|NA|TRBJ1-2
TGTGCCAGCAGCTCGGGGACAGGGTACTATGGCTACACCTTC
CASSSGTGYYGYTF
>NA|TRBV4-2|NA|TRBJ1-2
TGTGCCAGCAGCCAAGCAGAGGATCGTGGCTACACCTTC
CASSQAEDRGYTF
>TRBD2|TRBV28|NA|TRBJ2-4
TGTGCCAGCACCTTGGGGGGGACTAGCGGCACAAACATTCAGTACTTC
CASTLGGTSGTNIQYF
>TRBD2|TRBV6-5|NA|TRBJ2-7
TGTGCCAGCAGCCCACCGGGACTAGACTACGAGCAGTACTTC
CASSPPGLDYEQYF
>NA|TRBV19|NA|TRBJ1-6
TGTGCCACCCTAGGGGCCGACAGGCCTAATTCACCCCTCCACTTT
CATLGADRPNSPLHF